The 29 T cell receptor beta chains reported below all come from one sample, sequenced in a study of Graves' ophthalmopathy and Graves' hyperthyroidism. The study amplified TCR beta CDR3 regions using RNA transcripts. HTBI-primed RT-PCR formed the first round, and a multiplex PCR formed the second. TCRdb processed the multiplex PCR reads anew with MiXCR; each CDR3 protein has one entry. The table has 500,000 to 700,000 distinct CDR3 sequences, approximately 35% seen once. Material for sequencing was peripheral blood or thyroid tissue (not recorded which). The origin of the receptors is an adult man with Graves' hyperthyroidism.

The chain couples TRBV10-3 to TRBJ1-6; a weak D match, TRBD1 (5 bases). The CDR3 has 14 residues. CDR1 and CDR2 from the germline V gene are ENHRY and SYGVKD. V gave up 5 bases and J gave up 8 bases, with 13 bases separating them. The CDR3, as DNA: TGTGCCATCAGTACGGGGGGACTACATTCACCCCTCCACTTT. Its translation is CAISTGGLHSPLHF.

This clonotype was observed many times. The J gene is TRBJ2-5, the V gene TRBV2; TRBD1 matches 10 bases. The CDR3 has 14 residues. Germline V lookup: CDR1 SNHLY, CDR2 FYNNEI. The trim removed 7 bases at V and 4 bases at J, leaving 6 bases unmatched. CDR3 DNA: TGTGCCAGCATGCTCGACAGGGGGCGAGAGACCCAGTACTTC. Amino acid sequence: CASMLDRGRETQYF.

Comments on this clonotype: A much larger clone differs from this one at a single base, so this may be a read error. The gene calls are TRBV5-4 and TRBJ1-5; unclear D gene. The CDR3 loop spans 14 amino acids. Trimming took off 4 bases at V and 3 bases at J, with 11 bases between the two ends. Germline values: CDR1 SGHNT, CDR2 YYREEE (reference sequence). CDR3 in amino acids: CASSLQGTNQPQHF. Here the CDR3 DNA reads TGTGCCAGCAGCCTCCAAGGAACCAATCAGCCCCAGCATTTT.

Many counts were recorded for this clonotype. The chain combines TRBV5-1 with TRBJ2-6; 8 bases match TRBD1. The ends lost 1 base at V and 4 bases at J; junction bases unmatched: 4. The germline gives CDR1 SGHRS, CDR2 YFSETQ. CDR3 size: 16 residues. The CDR3 protein is CASSLQGAAGANVLTF. The CDR3 region has the DNA TGCGCCAGCAGCTTGCAGGGGGCGGCAGGGGCCAACGTCCTGACTTTC.

This clonotype appeared a few times. The V and J genes are TRBV9 and TRBJ2-2; 8 nucleotides align to TRBD2. J was trimmed by 7 bases and V by 5 bases; bases with no gene match: 4. From germline, CDR1 is SGDLS and CDR2 YYNGEE. The CDR3 loop spans 13 amino acids. In nucleotides, the CDR3 is TGTGCCAGCAGGGAAGGGACTAGCGGGGAGCTGTTTTTT. Protein: CASREGTSGELFF.

This clonotype was counted many times. The DNA of the CDR3 is TGCAGTGCTAGAGATCCCCCATCGGAGACCCAGTACTTC. Its translation: CSARDPPSETQYF. V and J are TRBV20-1 and TRBJ2-5; no clear D gene. V shed 0 bases and J shed 5 bases, with 10 bases lying between them. Germline V gives CDR1 DFQATT, CDR2 SNEGSKA (reference sequence). This CDR3 spans 13 amino acids.

This clonotype was counted between two and nine times. This sequence joins TRBV27 and TRBJ1-1, with TRBD1 as a possible D gene (5 bases). V was clipped by 2 bases and J by 3 bases, with 22 bases between them. The CDR3 extends over 18 amino acids. The germline CDR1 and CDR2 sequences are MNHEY and SMNVEV (reference sequence). CDR3 amino acids: CASSLGGAQGRWDTEAFF. DNA for the CDR3: TGTGCCAGCAGTTTAGGGGGAGCACAAGGGCGGTGGGACACTGAAGCTTTCTTT.

This clonotype was observed a few times. This chain connects TRBV20-1 to TRBJ2-5, with no clear D. The length of the CDR3 is 14 residues. V shed 3 bases and J shed 5 bases, with 16 bases lying between them. Germline V CDR1 and CDR2: DFQATT, SNEGSKA (reference sequence). As DNA, the CDR3 is TGCAGTGCTAGGAGTCCCGGAAGGGCTGAGACCCAGTACTTC. It translates to CSARSPGRAETQYF.

Ten or more counts support this clonotype. The CDR3 loop reads CASSYWGEGETQYF. In DNA form, the CDR3 reads TGTGCCAGCAGTTATTGGGGGGAGGGAGAGACCCAGTACTTC. The chain uses TRBV6-5 and TRBJ2-5, with 7 bases fitting TRBD2. The germline V gene has CDR1 MNHEY and CDR2 SVGAGI. V lost 3 bases and J lost 4; bases outside the gene matches: 5. This CDR3 has 14 residues.

V usage is TRBV7-6 and J usage is TRBJ2-7; 7 nucleotides line up with TRBD2. With the DNA end fitting TRBJ2-1 better, the J assignment may be wrong. This CDR3 contains 15 residues. Per the germline V gene, CDR1 is SGHVS and CDR2 is FNYEAQ. The CDR3 is CASSLGLAENNEQFF. The CDR3 DNA reads TGTGCCAGCAGCTTAGGCCTAGCGGAAAACAATGAGCAGTTCTTC.

This sequence joins TRBV20-1 and TRBJ1-6, with D perhaps TRBD1 (5 bases). V lost 1 base and J lost 6, with 19 bases in between. The CDR3 length is 17 residues. Germline CDR1 reads DFQATT; CDR2 reads SNEGSKA (reference sequence). CDR3 coding DNA: TGCAGTGCTAGAGGTTTAGCGGGGGTCAGGGCTAATTCACCCCTCCACTTT. The encoded protein is CSARGLAGVRANSPLHF.

This chain connects TRBV10-3 to TRBJ2-7, with D perhaps being TRBD1 or TRBD2 (5 bases each). The V and J ends lost 4 bases and 3 bases respectively, with 19 bases between them. The CDR3 runs to 16 residues. Germline-derived CDR1 and CDR2 are ENHRY and SYGVKD. CDR3 protein: CAISARPGQLDYEQYF. CDR3 sequence (DNA): TGTGCCATCAGTGCTCGCCCTGGACAACTAGACTACGAGCAGTACTTC.

This clonotype was counted at least ten times. The chain links TRBV6-5 to TRBJ1-5; no reliable D call. The CDR3 loop spans 13 amino acids. Trimming removed 6 bases at V and 6 bases at J, with 12 bases between. Germline V gene sequence: CDR1 MNHEY, CDR2 SVGAGI. CDR3 coding DNA: TGTGCCAGCAGACAATCATTAATTCAGCCCCAGCATTTT. Encoded protein: CASRQSLIQPQHF.

This clonotype occurred many times. Compared with germline, one end of the junction differs, possibly owing to a read error. V is TRBV7-7 and J is TRBJ2-5, with D perhaps given as TRBD1 or TRBD2 (6 bases each). Germline values: CDR1 SSHAT, CDR2 FNYEAQ (reference sequence). CDR3 size: 14 residues. In DNA form, the CDR3 reads TGTGCTAGCAGCTTTAACGGGGGCGAAGAGACCCAGTACTTC. Translated, it gives CASSFNGGEETQYF.

This clonotype was found many times. This sequence joins TRBV7-9 and TRBJ1-2; D is perhaps TRBD1 (5 bases). The V end lost 5 bases, the J end lost 4 bases, and 17 bases lay between the germline ends. This CDR3 contains 15 residues. Looked up from germline, CDR1 is SEHNR and CDR2 is FQNEAQ (reference sequence). The CDR3 DNA is TGTGCCAGCAGCCGAACAGGAGAACCTGGCTATGGCTACACCTTC. Encoded protein: CASSRTGEPGYGYTF.

V is TRBV19 and J is TRBJ1-1; D is uncertain. Germline-derived CDR1 and CDR2 are LNHDA and SQIVND (reference sequence). This CDR3 comprises 16 residues. V was pared by 0 bases and J by 7 bases, with 18 bases between. This CDR3 reads CASSIDRFGRRSEAFF. CDR3 DNA sequence: TGTGCCAGTAGTATAGATCGATTCGGGAGGAGGAGTGAAGCTTTCTTT. Full variable domain (rest looked up from reference TRBV19 and TRBJ1-1): DGGITQSPKYLFRKEGQNVTLSCEQNLNHDAMYWYRQDPGQGLRLIYYSQIVNDFQKGDIAEGYSVSREKKESFPLTVTSAQKNPTAFYLCASSIDRFGRRSEAFFGQGTRLTVV.

The CDR3, as DNA: TGCAGCGTTGTAAAGGGGACAGCGAACACTGAAGCTTTCTTT. It encodes CSVVKGTANTEAFF. The J gene is TRBJ1-1, the V gene TRBV29-1; 7 bases agree with TRBD1. Unmatched junction bases numbered 6, after V lost 4 bases and J lost 1 base. The CDR3 length is 14 residues. Germline CDR1 SQVTM, CDR2 ANQGSEA.

This clonotype was counted at least ten times. V gene TRBV6-5 combines with J gene TRBJ1-6; D is undetermined. The germline V and J ends were trimmed by 0 bases and 10 bases, with 13 bases remaining between them. The germline gives CDR1 MNHEY, CDR2 SVGAGI. This CDR3 contains 15 residues. In DNA form, the CDR3 reads TGTGCCAGCAGTTACTCGAGTTACAGCCGGTCACCCCTCCACTTT. This translates into CASSYSSYSRSPLHF.

This clonotype was detected ten times or more. This chain connects TRBV5-1 to TRBJ1-1; a weak D match, TRBD1 (6 bases). The CDR3 extends over 17 amino acids. Germline CDR1 reads SGHRS; CDR2 reads YFSETQ. Trimming pared 3 bases from V and 3 bases from J, leaving 21 bases between. The CDR3 here is CASSYEGGRGIHTEAFF. The CDR3 DNA reads as TGCGCCAGCAGCTATGAGGGTGGGAGGGGGATTCACACTGAAGCTTTCTTT.

This clonotype appeared many times. The chain carries TRBV7-9 and TRBJ1-4; 9 nucleotides line up with TRBD1. This CDR3 region has 15 residues. V lost 5 bases to trimming and J lost 6 bases; unmatched junction nucleotides: 7. Germline V gives CDR1 SEHNR, CDR2 FQNEAQ (reference sequence). The CDR3 DNA sequence: TGTGCCAGCAGCCTCCTGGGACAGGGAGATGAAAAACTGTTTTTT. Amino acids: CASSLLGQGDEKLFF.

The chain uses TRBV15 and TRBJ2-2; 10 positions agree with TRBD2. Germline CDR1 and CDR2: LNHNV and YYDKDF (reference sequence). The CDR3 is 15 amino acids. V lost 0 bases and J lost 10; bases outside the gene matches: 5. The CDR3 coding sequence is TGTGCCACCAGCAGAGACGGGACTAGCGTGAAGGAGCTGTTTTTT. It specifies CATSRDGTSVKELFF.

The chain carries TRBV20-1 and TRBJ1-1; D not certain. This CDR3 region has 13 residues. V was trimmed by 3 bases and J by 3 bases, leaving 11 bases between them. Germline assignment: CDR1 DFQATT and CDR2 SNEGSKA (reference sequence). CDR3 loop: CSASLTGDTEAFF. The CDR3 DNA is TGCAGTGCTAGTCTAACTGGGGACACTGAAGCTTTCTTT.

This clonotype was counted many times. This CDR3 is CASSGRFGDSYEQYF. CDR3 in DNA: TGTGCCAGTAGTGGGAGATTCGGAGATAGCTACGAGCAGTACTTC. The chain combines TRBV19 with TRBJ2-7; possible D gene TRBD2, 5 bases. Germline values: CDR1 LNHDA, CDR2 SQIVND (reference sequence). This CDR3 is 15 amino acids long. V was pared by 5 bases and J by 3 bases, with 17 bases between. Full variable domain (outside the CDR3, taken from reference TRBV19 and TRBJ2-7): DGGITQSPKYLFRKEGQNVTLSCEQNLNHDAMYWYRQDPGQGLRLIYYSQIVNDFQKGDIAEGYSVSREKKESFPLTVTSAQKNPTAFYLCASSGRFGDSYEQYFGPGTRLTVT.

This chain links TRBV25-1 with TRBJ1-4; D gene ambiguous. The germline V and J ends were trimmed by 2 bases and 7 bases, with 8 bases remaining between them. The germline CDR1 and CDR2 sequences are MGHDK and SYGVNS. The CDR3 covers 13 residues. Here the CDR3 reads CASSEGVFEKLFF. In nucleotides, the CDR3 is TGTGCCAGCAGTGAAGGGGTCTTTGAAAAACTGTTTTTT.

This clonotype was observed a handful of times. The chain uses TRBV10-3 and TRBJ1-2; D gene uncertain. CDR3 length: 11 amino acids. Germline CDR1 is ENHRY and CDR2 is SYGVKD. V was shortened by 6 bases and J by 6 bases, with 8 bases between the two germline ends. The CDR3: CAISRGDGYTF. In DNA form, the CDR3 reads TGTGCCATCAGCCGCGGAGATGGCTACACCTTC.

The sample holds many counts of this clonotype. The genes are TRBV29-1 and TRBJ1-1; TRBD1 aligns across 8 bases. Germline values: CDR1 SQVTM, CDR2 ANQGSEA. The CDR3 extends over 14 amino acids. With V trimmed by 7 bases and J by 5 bases, 12 bases remained unmatched. CDR3 coding DNA: TGCAGCGCAAGCACCGAGACAGGGGAGACTGAAGCTTTCTTT. Translation gives CSASTETGETEAFF.

This clonotype was recorded many times. The chain has TRBV5-6 and TRBJ1-2, with D unresolved. This CDR3 has 13 residues. Trimming removed 0 bases from V and 8 bases from J, with 11 bases in between. Germline CDR1 is SGHDT and CDR2 is YYEEEE. The CDR3 loop reads CASSLGAGGGYTF. DNA of the CDR3: TGTGCCAGCAGCTTGGGGGCAGGCGGCGGCTACACCTTC.

The chain couples TRBV30 to TRBJ1-5; D remains unclear. Trimming took off 3 bases at V and 3 bases at J, with 6 bases between the two ends. The germline CDR1 and CDR2 sequences are GTSNPN and SVGIG (reference sequence). The CDR3 contains 12 residues. As DNA, the CDR3 is TGTGCCTGGAGCTATATCAATCAGCCCCAGCATTTT. This gives the protein CAWSYINQPQHF.

This clonotype has a handful of counts. The chain employs TRBV5-8 and TRBJ2-5, with D uncertain. This CDR3 is built from 13 residues. CDR1 and CDR2 (germline): SGHTS, YDEGEE. The germline V and J ends were trimmed by 2 bases and 5 bases, with 10 bases remaining between them. CDR3 nucleotide sequence: TGTGCCAGCAGCTTAATCTCAGAGGAGACCCAGTACTTC. It is translated as CASSLISEETQYF.